A single TCR beta chain is shown here with its context. The data originate from a study of blood T cells in healthy people across ages. Together with a sample-barcoded 5' primer, a J-beta primer mix was included in a second PCR lasting about 7 to 11 cycles. Every cDNA molecule carried a tag from a template-switch adaptor bearing 12 random nucleotides. All samples yielded 3 million or more CDR3-containing paired-end reads. TCRdb used MiXCR to reprocess the 5' RACE reads, holding one entry per CDR3 protein. The sample consists of about 1.4 million distinct CDR3 sequences, approximately 59% of them appearing once. This CDR3 comprises 16 residues. Germline lookup yields CDR1 PRHDT and CDR2 FYEKMQ (reference sequence). Each donor was a healthy Caucasian individual from Russia, aged roughly 6 to 90.

The TCR sequence derives from a man aged 18 to 30 in good health. Sequencing was performed on blood. The chain links TRBV13 to TRBJ2-4; TRBD1 is a possible D gene (5 bases). The closer fit of TRBJ2-5 to the DNA end suggests the J call may be wrong. The CDR3: CASSQVEVRGAETQYF. The DNA of the CDR3 is TGTGCCAGCAGTCAAGTCGAGGTTAGGGGCGCGGAGACCCAGTACTTC.